This T cell receptor beta chain was identified during a study of cytomegalovirus exposure and HLA in healthy donors. Study information: Among 150 million to 200 million T cells, an earlier analysis found 120 million or so unique TCR beta sequences. Study-wide findings and caveats: Specificity for CMV antigens was confirmed in vitro for three of the CMV-associated chains.

CDR3 length: 12 residues. Germline V lookup: CDR1 WSHSY, CDR2 SAAADI. The V and J ends lost 6 bases and 6 bases, in that order; junction bases with no gene match: 3. PCR was performed using 60 Vbeta and 13 Jbeta primers. Measured with immunoSEQ multiplex PCR; TCRdb has only the in-frame clones, and not every one. Among about 150,000 clones listed, approximately 78% were seen once. This clone occurred once. Its cognate antigen is unknown. What was sequenced was PBMCs. The rearrangement links TRBV10-2 to TRBJ2-7, with 9 nucleotides matching TRBD1. This clonotype was obtained from a woman aged 40 to 55 in good health and CMV-seronegative. In nucleotides, the CDR3 is TGCGCCAGCAGAAACAGGGGGCTCGAGCAGTACTTC. It yields the protein CASRNRGLEQYF.